This T cell receptor beta chain was captured by sequencing in a study of blood T cell repertoires in COVID-19. Whole-study context: The samples span acute and convalescent COVID-19 from the United States, Italy and Spain. T cells, B-cell-depleted T cells, or PBMCs provided the cDNA or gDNA that served as material.

Per the study methods: Estimation of nucleated cell counts relied on the amplification of reference gene primers. Assay: immunoSEQ multiplex PCR; the TCRdb copy retains only in-frame clones and omits some. The V and J calls and clone size are taken from that table; D and trimming were inferred from the DNA. The sample carries around 150,000 clones, roughly four fifths recorded once. The CDR3 sequence is 14 residues long. The germline V gene has CDR1 WSHSY and CDR2 SAAADI. V trimming: 7 bases; J trimming: 4 bases; junction bases outside the gene matches: 8. The receptor was isolated from a man aged 60 to 69 with active or convalescent COVID-19. This chain connects TRBV10-2 to TRBJ2-3; 7 bases line up with TRBD2. Material: peripheral blood. Here the CDR3 reads CASITLGGADTQYF. CDR3 in DNA: TGCGCCAGCATTACACTGGGGGGGGCAGATACGCAGTATTTT.